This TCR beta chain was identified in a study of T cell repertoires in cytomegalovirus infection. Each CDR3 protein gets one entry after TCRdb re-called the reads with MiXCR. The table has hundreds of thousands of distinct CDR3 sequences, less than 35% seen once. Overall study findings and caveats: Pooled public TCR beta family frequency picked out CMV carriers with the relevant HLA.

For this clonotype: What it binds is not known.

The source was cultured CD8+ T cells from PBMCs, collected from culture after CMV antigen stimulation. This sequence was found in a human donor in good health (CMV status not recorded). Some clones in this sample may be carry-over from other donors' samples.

The CDR3 protein is CASSLYRDGEPYGYTF. The DNA of the CDR3 is TGTGCCAGCAGTTTATATCGGGACGGAGAACCCTATGGCTACACCTTC. V is TRBV27 and J is TRBJ1-2; possible D gene TRBD1, 5 bases. With 1 base removed from V and 4 bases from J, the gap between germline ends came to 16 bases. The germline V gene encodes CDR1 MNHEY and CDR2 SMNVEV (reference sequence). The length of the CDR3 is 16 residues.